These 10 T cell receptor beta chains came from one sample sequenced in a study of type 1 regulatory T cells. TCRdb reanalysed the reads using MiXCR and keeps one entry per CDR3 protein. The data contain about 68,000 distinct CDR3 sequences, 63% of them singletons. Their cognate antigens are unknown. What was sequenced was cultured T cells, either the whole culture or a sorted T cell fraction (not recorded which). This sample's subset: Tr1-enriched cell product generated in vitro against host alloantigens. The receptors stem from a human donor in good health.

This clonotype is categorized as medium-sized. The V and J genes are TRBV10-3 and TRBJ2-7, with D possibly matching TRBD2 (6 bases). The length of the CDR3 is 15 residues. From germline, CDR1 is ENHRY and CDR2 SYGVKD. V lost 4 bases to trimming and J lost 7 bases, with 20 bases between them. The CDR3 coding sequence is TGTGCCATCAGTGGGGCGGGGACGGACCTCTGGGAGCAGTACTTC. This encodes CAISGAGTDLWEQYF.

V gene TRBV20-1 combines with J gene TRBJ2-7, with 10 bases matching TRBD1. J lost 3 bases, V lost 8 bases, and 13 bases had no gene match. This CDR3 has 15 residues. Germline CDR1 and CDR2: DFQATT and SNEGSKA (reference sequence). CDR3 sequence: CSTKEGGQGSYEQYF. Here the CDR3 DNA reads TGCAGTACTAAAGAAGGGGGACAGGGGAGCTACGAGCAGTACTTC.

CDR3 bases: TGCAGTGCTAGTAGTGGGAACACTGAAGCTTTCTTT. Encoded protein: CSASSGNTEAFF. This chain links TRBV20-1 with TRBJ1-1, with D uncertain. V was pared by 3 bases and J by 1 base, with 6 bases between. The CDR3 runs 12 residues. Per germline, CDR1 DFQATT and CDR2 SNEGSKA (reference sequence).

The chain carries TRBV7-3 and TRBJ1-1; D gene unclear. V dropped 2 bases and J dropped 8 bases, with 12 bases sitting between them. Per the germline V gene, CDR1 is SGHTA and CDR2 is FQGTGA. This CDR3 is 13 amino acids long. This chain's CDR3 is CASSLRPDLEAFF. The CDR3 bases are TGTGCCAGCAGCTTACGACCAGATTTAGAAGCTTTCTTT.

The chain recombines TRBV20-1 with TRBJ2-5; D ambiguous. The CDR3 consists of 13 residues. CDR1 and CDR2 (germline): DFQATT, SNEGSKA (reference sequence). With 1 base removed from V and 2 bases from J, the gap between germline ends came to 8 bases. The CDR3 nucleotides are TGCAGTGCTAGAGCAGGATCACAAGAGACCCAGTACTTC. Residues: CSARAGSQETQYF.

The CDR3 DNA reads as TGTGCCAGCAGCCAGGCCGGGACAGGGGTCACAGATACGCAGTATTTT. This codes for CASSQAGTGVTDTQYF. This rearrangement joins TRBV3-1 to TRBJ2-3; TRBD1 matches at 10 bases. Germline values: CDR1 LGHDT, CDR2 YNNKEL (reference sequence). Trimming took 3 bases from V and 2 from J; bases not matched to a gene: 5. The CDR3 has 16 residues.

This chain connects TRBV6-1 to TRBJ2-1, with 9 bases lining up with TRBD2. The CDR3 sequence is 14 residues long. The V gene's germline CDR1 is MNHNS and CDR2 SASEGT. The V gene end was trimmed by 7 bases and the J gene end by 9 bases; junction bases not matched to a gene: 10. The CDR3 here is CASMEVAGVGEQFF. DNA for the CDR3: TGTGCCAGCATGGAAGTAGCGGGAGTAGGTGAGCAGTTCTTC.

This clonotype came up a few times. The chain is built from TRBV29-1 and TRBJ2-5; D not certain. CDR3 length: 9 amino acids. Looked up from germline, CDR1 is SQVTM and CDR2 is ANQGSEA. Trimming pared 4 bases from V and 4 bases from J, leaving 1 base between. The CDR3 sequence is CSVGETQYF. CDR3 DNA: TGCAGCGTTGGAGAGACCCAGTACTTC.

The DNA of the CDR3 is TGTGCCAGCTCGGGAGCTACCGCGCACCAAGAGACCCAGTACTTC. Translating it yields CASSGATAHQETQYF. The J gene is TRBJ2-5, the V gene TRBV18, with D possibly being TRBD2 (5 bases). This CDR3 comprises 15 residues. The V gene lost 6 bases and the J gene lost 0 bases, with 14 bases spanning the gap. Per germline, CDR1 KGHSH and CDR2 LQKENI.

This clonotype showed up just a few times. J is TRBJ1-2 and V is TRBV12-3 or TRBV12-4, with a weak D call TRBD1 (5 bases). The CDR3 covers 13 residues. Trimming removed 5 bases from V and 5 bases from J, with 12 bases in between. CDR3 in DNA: TGTGCCAGCAGTCTCACAGGAGAATATGGCTACACCTTC. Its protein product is CASSLTGEYGYTF.